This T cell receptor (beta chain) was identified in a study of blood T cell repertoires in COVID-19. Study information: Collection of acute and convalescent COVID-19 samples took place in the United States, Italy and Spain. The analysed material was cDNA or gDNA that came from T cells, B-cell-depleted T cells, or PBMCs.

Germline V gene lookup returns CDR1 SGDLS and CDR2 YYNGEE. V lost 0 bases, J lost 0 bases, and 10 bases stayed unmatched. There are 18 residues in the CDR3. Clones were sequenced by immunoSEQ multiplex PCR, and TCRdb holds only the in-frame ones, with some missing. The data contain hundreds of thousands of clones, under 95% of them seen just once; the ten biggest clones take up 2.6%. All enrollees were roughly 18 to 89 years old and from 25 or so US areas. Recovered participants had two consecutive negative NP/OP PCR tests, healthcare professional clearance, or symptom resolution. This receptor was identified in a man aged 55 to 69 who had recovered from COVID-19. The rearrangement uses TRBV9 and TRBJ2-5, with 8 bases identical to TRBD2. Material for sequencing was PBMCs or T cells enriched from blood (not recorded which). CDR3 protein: CASSVGGGRGRYQETQYF. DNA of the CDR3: TGTGCCAGCAGCGTAGGAGGAGGGCGCGGGAGGTACCAAGAGACCCAGTACTTC. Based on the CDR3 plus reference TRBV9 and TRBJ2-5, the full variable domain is DSGVTQTPKHLITATGQRVTLRCSPRSGDLSVYWYQQSLDQGLQFLIQYYNGEERAKGNILERFSAQQFPDLHSELNLSSLELGDSALYFCASSVGGGRGRYQETQYFGPGTRLLVL.